Detailed here is one TCR beta chain. The data are from a study of shared clonotypes between healthy human individuals. Germline V gene data show CDR1 as SGHRS and CDR2 as YFSETQ. The V segment lost 3 bases and the J segment 1 base; nucleotides outside the gene matches: 5. The CDR3 is 15 amino acids. Sequencing used immunoSEQ multiplex PCR; TCRdb keeps in-frame clones, though not all of them. There are around 2.5 million clones in the sample; roughly 93% occur only once, and 0.36% lies in the top ten. The source of this sequence is a man younger than 35 in good health. Some clones in this sample may be carry-over from other donors' samples. The sample consisted of naive CD4+ T cells from PBMCs. Subset reported: CD45RA+ positively selected. The chain is built from TRBV5-1 and TRBJ2-7, with 9 bases fitting TRBD1. CDR3 region: CASSSRQGVSYEQYF. The CDR3 coding sequence is TGCGCCAGCAGCTCCCGACAGGGGGTGTCCTACGAGCAGTACTTC.